This T cell receptor (beta chain) originates from a study of blood T cells in healthy people across ages. On this clonotype: Its matching antigen is unknown. A read error may account for a junction end that differs from germline.

The CDR3 is 14 amino acids. Germline V lookup: CDR1 SGHTA, CDR2 FQGNSA. A second PCR, run for about 7 to 11 cycles, used a sample-barcoded 5' primer plus a J-beta primer mix. MiXCR, run by TCRdb on the 5' RACE reads, gives a single entry per CDR3 protein. The data hold around 800,000 distinct CDR3 sequences, with more than 35% observed a single time. General study points: While age rose, TCR beta diversity per million T cells dropped in a roughly linear way.

Approximately 9.2 milliliters was the volume of peripheral blood drawn from each donor. Sequencing was performed on blood. This chain joins TRBV7-2 and TRBJ1-3, with D unresolved. The clonotype originates from a man at least 80 years old in good health. For the CDR3, the DNA is TGTGCCGGCAGCTTAGAGGCAGACGGAAACACCATATATTTT. This encodes CAGSLEADGNTIYF.